The clone carrying this T cell receptor (beta chain) was detected only once. Losses at the gene ends were 1 base for V and 10 bases for J; bases not matched to a gene: 10. The CDR3 extends over 16 amino acids. CDR1 and CDR2 (germline): SGHTA, FQGNSA. The use of genomic DNA as template underpinned the TCR beta VDJ and CDR3 profiling. Using its own MiXCR run on the reads, TCRdb lists one record per CDR3 protein. The sample lists around 180,000 distinct CDR3 sequences, 60% to 70% seen once, with about 41% in the top ten. The data are from a study of CD8+CD57+ T cells in acquired aplastic anemia. The TCR originated in a human donor in good health. V usage is TRBV7-2 and J usage is TRBJ2-1, with TRBD2 identical over 10 bases. What was sequenced was sorted CD4+, CD8+, or CD8+CD57+ T cells (not recorded which) from PBMCs. The CDR3 reads CASSLEIGGLAREQFF. DNA for the CDR3: TGTGCCAGCAGCTTAGAAATCGGGGGACTAGCGAGAGAGCAGTTCTTC.